Below, 15 T cell receptor beta chains from the same sample are listed, as sequenced in a study of cytomegalovirus exposure and HLA in healthy donors. The PCR had 60 Vbeta and 13 Jbeta primers. TCRdb's table, derived via immunoSEQ multiplex PCR, lists solely in-frame clones and lacks some. The sample lists about 160,000 clones; almost 85% were seen once. Sequenced sample: PBMCs. These receptors were collected from a man aged 30 to 45 in good health and CMV-seronegative.

The chain couples TRBV18 to TRBJ2-2; D is possibly TRBD1 (5 bases). Germline V gene data show CDR1 as KGHSH and CDR2 as LQKENI. The CDR3 covers 17 residues. Trimming shortened V by 3 bases and J by 5 bases, and 19 bases separated the two germline ends. CDR3 sequence: CASSPRGSSEITGELFF. CDR3 DNA: TGTGCCAGCTCACCTAGGGGTTCCTCGGAAATTACCGGGGAGCTGTTTTTT.

The chain couples TRBV5-1 to TRBJ1-1; 8 nucleotides match TRBD1. The CDR3 sequence is 17 residues long. Germline loops: CDR1 SGHRS, CDR2 YFSETQ. V lost 4 bases, J lost 1 base, and 12 bases stayed unmatched. CDR3 nucleotide sequence: TGCGCCAGCAGCCCGATCACCAGGGGGCTGGGGAACACTGAAGCTTTCTTT. Its translation is CASSPITRGLGNTEAFF. The complete variable domain, with remaining parts taken from reference TRBV5-1 and TRBJ1-1, reads KAGVTQTPRYLIKTRGQQVTLSCSPISGHRSVSWYQQTPGQGLQFLFEYFSETQRNKGNFPGRFSGRQFSNSRSEMNVSTLELGDSALYLCASSPITRGLGNTEAFFGQGTRLTVV.

The CDR3 DNA follows: TGCAGCGTGGGACACTACAATGAGCAGTTCTTC. This codes for CSVGHYNEQFF. This chain uses TRBV29-1 with TRBJ2-1, with a weak D call TRBD1 (6 bases). Germline V gene data show CDR1 as SQVTM and CDR2 as ANQGSEA. The CDR3 is 11 residues long. Trimming took 6 bases from V and 3 from J, leaving 6 bases between them.

The chain uses TRBV5-1 and TRBJ2-1; TRBD2 agrees at 11 bases. Germline CDR1 reads SGHRS; CDR2 reads YFSETQ. The CDR3 has 15 amino acids. V shed 1 base, J shed 9 bases, and the junction held 6 bases outside the gene matches. The CDR3 reads CASSLSTSGMIEQFF. Here the CDR3 DNA reads TGCGCCAGCAGCTTGTCGACTAGCGGGATGATTGAGCAGTTCTTC.

V and J are TRBV2 and TRBJ2-7, with D possibly being TRBD1 (6 bases). V lost 5 bases and J lost 0, with 14 bases in between. Germline V gene data show CDR1 as SNHLY and CDR2 as FYNNEI. This CDR3 comprises 15 residues. The CDR3 reads CASSLSTGNSYEQYF. For the CDR3, the DNA is TGTGCCAGCAGTCTATCTACAGGGAACTCCTACGAGCAGTACTTC.

The chain carries TRBV6-1 and TRBJ1-2; 7 positions match TRBD1. The CDR3 is made up of 17 amino acids. V lost 2 bases, J lost 5 bases, and 14 bases stayed unmatched. Germline V gene lookup returns CDR1 MNHNS and CDR2 SASEGT. The CDR3 protein is CASSELGGTENLYGYTF. CDR3 in DNA: TGTGCCAGCAGTGAATTAGGGGGGACAGAAAATTTGTATGGCTACACCTTC.

The chain carries TRBV19 and TRBJ2-1; 8 bases map to TRBD2. CDR3 length: 16 amino acids. V dropped 5 bases and J dropped 8; count of bases not matched to a gene: 14. CDR1 is LNHDA and CDR2 is SQIVND in the germline V gene (reference sequence). This chain's CDR3 is CASSPFAGGQSDEQFF. The CDR3 DNA reads TGTGCCAGTAGTCCCTTCGCGGGAGGACAATCCGATGAGCAGTTCTTC.

J is TRBJ2-7 and V is TRBV27, with TRBD1 identical over 10 bases. From germline, CDR1 is MNHEY and CDR2 SMNVEV (reference sequence). The length of the CDR3 is 14 residues. V gave up 5 bases and J gave up 5 bases; unmatched junction bases: 6. CDR3 DNA: TGTGCCAGCAGTGCCGGGACAGGGGTGGACGAGCAGTACTTC. It codes for CASSAGTGVDEQYF.

The V and J genes are TRBV7-3 and TRBJ2-1, with D tentatively TRBD2 (6 bases). Germline CDR1 reads SGHTA; CDR2 reads FQGTGA. Trimming cost V 5 bases and J 0 bases, with 11 bases left between them. This CDR3 spans 15 amino acids. CDR3 in amino acids: CASSRDGSSYNEQFF. The CDR3 DNA follows: TGTGCCAGCAGCCGGGACGGGAGCTCCTACAATGAGCAGTTCTTC.

The V call is TRBV6-5, the J call TRBJ2-7; 9 nucleotides align to TRBD1. Germline CDR1 is MNHEY and CDR2 is SVGAGI. CDR3 length: 15 amino acids. Losses at the gene ends were 1 base for V and 7 bases for J; bases not matched to a gene: 8. CDR3 DNA sequence: TGTGCCAGCAGTTACTACGGACAGGGGACGGAAGAGCAGTACTTC. Translated, it gives CASSYYGQGTEEQYF.

This chain joins TRBV14 and TRBJ1-2; possible D gene TRBD1, 5 bases. The CDR3 loop spans 15 amino acids. Trimming took 4 bases from V and 4 from J, leaving 16 bases between them. Germline V CDR1 and CDR2: SGHDN, FVKESK. CDR3 DNA sequence: TGTGCCAGCAGCCGAGCCGGGGGGGGATTCTATGGCTACACCTTC. Translated: CASSRAGGGFYGYTF.

This chain connects TRBV4-2 to TRBJ1-1; maybe TRBD1 (6 bases). Trimming took off 0 bases at V and 11 bases at J, with 19 bases between the two ends. Germline V gene data show CDR1 as LGHNA and CDR2 as YNFKEQ. CDR3 length: 15 amino acids. CDR3 sequence: CASSQDGGGGLGAFF. In DNA, the CDR3 is TGTGCCAGCAGCCAAGATGGGGGGGGCGGTCTTGGGGCTTTCTTT.

The sample holds a few counts of this clone. V gene TRBV2 combines with J gene TRBJ2-3; D is perhaps TRBD2 (6 bases). Germline V gives CDR1 SNHLY, CDR2 FYNNEI. The V gene lost 5 bases and the J gene lost 1 base, with 10 bases spanning the gap. This CDR3 contains 14 residues. CDR3: CASSSGFGTDTQYF. Here the CDR3 DNA reads TGTGCCAGCAGTAGCGGGTTCGGCACAGATACGCAGTATTTT.

V and J are TRBV5-1 and TRBJ1-1, with D possibly being TRBD1 (5 bases). This CDR3 spans 15 amino acids. Germline V gives CDR1 SGHRS, CDR2 YFSETQ. The V end lost 0 bases, the J end lost 2 bases, and 11 bases lay between the germline ends. CDR3 sequence: CASSLEGRENTEAFF. The CDR3 DNA sequence: TGCGCCAGCAGCTTGGAAGGCAGGGAAAACACTGAAGCTTTCTTT. Full variable domain (rest looked up from reference TRBV5-1 and TRBJ1-1): KAGVTQTPRYLIKTRGQQVTLSCSPISGHRSVSWYQQTPGQGLQFLFEYFSETQRNKGNFPGRFSGRQFSNSRSEMNVSTLELGDSALYLCASSLEGRENTEAFFGQGTRLTVV.

CDR3 residues: CASSPVGRAESTDTQYF. The DNA of the CDR3 is TGCGCCAGCAGCCCGGTGGGCAGGGCTGAGAGCACAGATACGCAGTATTTT. The chain has TRBV5-1 and TRBJ2-3, with a weak D call TRBD1 (5 bases). Germline V gene data show CDR1 as SGHRS and CDR2 as YFSETQ. V lost 4 bases and J lost 0, with 18 bases in between. The CDR3 runs to 17 residues.